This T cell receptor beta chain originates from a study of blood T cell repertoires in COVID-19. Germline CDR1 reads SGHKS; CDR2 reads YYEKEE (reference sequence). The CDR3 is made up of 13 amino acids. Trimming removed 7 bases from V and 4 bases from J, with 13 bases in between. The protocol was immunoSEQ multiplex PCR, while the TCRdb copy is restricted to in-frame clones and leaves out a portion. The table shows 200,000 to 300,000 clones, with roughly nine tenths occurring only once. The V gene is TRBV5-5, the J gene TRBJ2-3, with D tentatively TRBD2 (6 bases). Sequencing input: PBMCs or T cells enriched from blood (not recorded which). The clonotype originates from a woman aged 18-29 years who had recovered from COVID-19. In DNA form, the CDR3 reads TGTGCCAGCTGGAGGTCGGGGGCAGATACGCAGTATTTT. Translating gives CASWRSGADTQYF.